This passage covers 5 T cell receptor beta chains from one sample sequenced in a study of T-cell reconstitution after alpha-beta-depleted transplantation in children. For TCRbeta, the library was prepared with unique molecular identifiers. TCRdb used MiXCR to reprocess the PCR reads, holding one entry per CDR3 protein. The sample includes a few hundred thousand distinct CDR3 sequences, around 10% of them seen just once. Source: PBMCs from the stem cell graft donor, taken from the stem cell graft. The receptor source for this set is a human donor who donated a stem cell graft to a child with acute lymphoblastic leukemia.

This clonotype occurred many times. The J gene is TRBJ2-7, the V gene TRBV5-1; 8 nucleotides match TRBD1. The V and J ends lost 4 bases and 6 bases, in that order; junction bases with no gene match: 3. The germline V gene has CDR1 SGHRS and CDR2 YFSETQ. CDR3 length equals 12 residues. CDR3 DNA sequence: TGCGCCAGCAGCGTCCAGGGGGCCGAGCAGTACTTC. This encodes CASSVQGAEQYF. Full variable domain (rest looked up from reference TRBV5-1 and TRBJ2-7): KAGVTQTPRYLIKTRGQQVTLSCSPISGHRSVSWYQQTPGQGLQFLFEYFSETQRNKGNFPGRFSGRQFSNSRSEMNVSTLELGDSALYLCASSVQGAEQYFGPGTRLTVT.

This chain joins TRBV27 and TRBJ2-1; D might be TRBD2 (5 bases). The CDR3 has 14 residues. V was trimmed by 6 bases and J by 6 bases, leaving 15 bases between them. Germline CDR1 MNHEY, CDR2 SMNVEV (reference sequence). CDR3 nucleotide sequence: TGTGCCAGCAGCTCCTACGAAAGCGGCAATGAGCAGTTCTTC. It codes for CASSSYESGNEQFF.

The chain employs TRBV15 and TRBJ2-2; 7 nucleotides align to TRBD1. Germline V gene sequence: CDR1 LNHNV, CDR2 YYDKDF (reference sequence). The CDR3 sequence is 15 residues long. V dropped 8 bases and J dropped 5; count of bases not matched to a gene: 11. The CDR3 DNA reads TGTGCCACCGGAGGTTTAGGGGGCCAAACCGGGGAGCTGTTTTTT. Translated, it gives CATGGLGGQTGELFF.

This chain links TRBV5-6 with TRBJ2-2; D possibly corresponds to TRBD2 (6 bases). Germline CDR1 SGHDT, CDR2 YYEEEE. V shed 4 bases and J shed 7 bases, with 17 bases lying between them. This CDR3 spans 15 amino acids. CDR3 sequence: CASSRRAGIGGELFF. The CDR3 region has the DNA TGTGCCAGCAGCCGCCGCGCGGGGATCGGCGGGGAGCTGTTTTTT.

This clonotype was detected a few times. J is TRBJ1-6 and V is TRBV6-5; possible D gene TRBD1, 6 bases. V was cut by 2 bases and J by 10 bases, with 6 bases left in between. CDR3 length: 12 amino acids. The germline gives CDR1 MNHEY, CDR2 SVGAGI. CDR3 in DNA: TGTGCCAGCAGTTACAGGGGGTCACCCCTCCACTTT. Amino acids: CASSYRGSPLHF.